Below, 25 T cell receptor beta chains from the same sample are listed, as sequenced in a study of beta chain features in type 1 diabetes. Expressed TCRB transcripts were sequenced because the entire RNA isolate underwent reverse transcription. This table comes from immunoSEQ multiplex PCR, and its TCRdb copy is limited to in-frame clones, with some not included. The sample comprises around 250,000 clones, roughly 70% of which are singletons, and 0.053% rests with the top ten. The sequencing sample was made of naive CD4+ T cells from blood. Source of these receptors: a man younger than 40 in good health.

This rearrangement joins TRBV30 to TRBJ1-2, with no clear D. This CDR3 is built from 15 residues. Trimming cost V 4 bases and J 8 bases, with 23 bases left between them. Germline assignment: CDR1 GTSNPN and CDR2 SVGIG (reference sequence). The CDR3 protein is CAWTALAEPWRGYTF. The CDR3 DNA reads as TGTGCCTGGACCGCCCTCGCCGAACCCTGGCGGGGCTACACCTTC. Combining the CDR3 with reference TRBV30 and TRBJ1-2 gives the whole variable domain SQTIHQWPATLVQPVGSPLSLECTVEGTSNPNLYWYRQAAGRGLQLLFYSVGIGQISSEVPQNLSASRPQDRQFILSSKKLLLSDSGFYLCAWTALAEPWRGYTFGSGTRLTVV.

The V gene is TRBV7-2, the J gene TRBJ2-3; D tentatively fits TRBD1 or TRBD2 (5 bases each). This CDR3 contains 17 residues. CDR1 and CDR2 from the germline V gene are SGHTA and FQGNSA. With 4 bases removed from V and 0 bases from J, the gap between germline ends came to 17 bases. CDR3 region: CASSSTRRWGSTDTQYF. In DNA form, the CDR3 reads TGTGCCAGCAGCTCAACCCGGAGATGGGGGAGCACAGATACGCAGTATTTT. The full variable domain, in which reference TRBV7-2 and TRBJ2-3 provide the parts outside the CDR3, is GAGVSQSPSNKVTEKGKDVELRCDPISGHTALYWYRQSLGQGLEFLIYFQGNSAPDKSGLPSDRFSAERTGGSVSTLTIQRTQQEDSAVYLCASSSTRRWGSTDTQYFGPGTRLTVL.

The gene calls are TRBV29-1 and TRBJ2-1, with D hard to call. Trimming stripped 6 bases from V and 3 bases from J, with 6 bases between. The germline gives CDR1 SQVTM, CDR2 ANQGSEA. This CDR3 contains 11 residues. As DNA, the CDR3 is TGCAGCGTAGGAAACTACAATGAGCAGTTCTTC. Its protein product is CSVGNYNEQFF.

The table lists this clone with a few counts. In DNA, the CDR3 is TGTGCCTGGACGGAGAGGGCAGGGTACAATGAGCAGTTCTTC. This codes for CAWTERAGYNEQFF. The V call is TRBV30, the J call TRBJ2-1, with D possibly being TRBD1 or TRBD2 (5 bases each). V was shortened by 4 bases and J by 4 bases, with 14 bases between the two germline ends. The CDR3 contains 14 residues. Germline V gene lookup returns CDR1 GTSNPN and CDR2 SVGIG (reference sequence).

With regard to this clone: Other DNA sequences in this specimen translate into the identical CDR3. This rearrangement joins TRBV7-2 to TRBJ2-7, with TRBD1 identical over 7 bases. CDR3 length equals 13 residues. Trimming removed 0 bases from V and 4 bases from J; junction bases left unmatched: 0. The germline V gene has CDR1 SGHTA and CDR2 FQGNSA. The DNA of the CDR3 is TGTGCCAGCAGCTTAGCACAGGGGTACGAGCAGTACTTC. It translates to CASSLAQGYEQYF.

The genes are TRBV15 and TRBJ2-1; D call uncertain. Deletions cut 1 base from V and 5 bases from J, with 15 bases between. The germline V gene has CDR1 LNHNV and CDR2 YYDKDF (reference sequence). The CDR3 is made up of 16 amino acids. The CDR3 DNA reads TGTGCCACCAGCAGAGGAGTAAGCGACTCGGACAATGAGCAGTTCTTC. It is translated as CATSRGVSDSDNEQFF.

This clone was counted between two and nine times. The chain carries TRBV29-1 and TRBJ2-1; 7 bases agree with TRBD1. Germline V gene lookup returns CDR1 SQVTM and CDR2 ANQGSEA. Germline trimming cut 2 bases from V and 12 bases from J; bases unmatched to any gene: 7. The CDR3 covers 12 residues. The CDR3 DNA reads TGCAGCGTTGAAACAGGGGACAAGTCGCAGTTCTTC. It yields the protein CSVETGDKSQFF.

The gene calls are TRBV25-1 and TRBJ2-5; 10 bases are shared with TRBD1. The CDR3 consists of 17 residues. J lost 5 bases, V lost 1 base, and 10 bases had no gene match. The germline V gene has CDR1 MGHDK and CDR2 SYGVNS. CDR3 in amino acids: CASSELGRTGGRETQYF. Here the CDR3 DNA reads TGTGCCAGCAGTGAATTGGGGAGGACAGGGGGTCGGGAGACCCAGTACTTC.

The chain couples TRBV5-6 to TRBJ2-3; unclear D gene. Per the germline V gene, CDR1 is SGHDT and CDR2 is YYEEEE. V was cut by 1 base and J by 1 base, with 13 bases left in between. CDR3 length: 16 residues. The CDR3 region has the DNA TGTGCCAGCAGCTTGAGGTTGGGGAAGGGCACAGATACGCAGTATTTT. Protein sequence: CASSLRLGKGTDTQYF.

CDR3 amino acids: CASSRADTQYF. As DNA, the CDR3 is TGTGCCAGCAGCCGAGCCGATACGCAGTATTTT. The chain links TRBV13 to TRBJ2-3; the D is unclear. This CDR3 region has 11 residues. Germline V lookup: CDR1 PRHDT, CDR2 FYEKMQ (reference sequence). V lost 5 bases and J 6 bases, leaving 6 bases between the germline ends.

The chain links TRBV7-9 to TRBJ2-4; 7 bases are a match to TRBD2. There are 16 residues in the CDR3. The germline V gene has CDR1 SEHNR and CDR2 FQNEAQ (reference sequence). V shed 1 base and J 8 bases; nucleotides not matched to a gene: 11. CDR3 loop: CASSLGTTSPTDIQYF. The CDR3 DNA is TGTGCCAGCAGCTTAGGTACGACTAGCCCGACCGACATTCAGTACTTC.

This clone was seen just once. The V and J genes are TRBV27 and TRBJ2-5; 7 bases fit TRBD1. CDR3 length equals 13 residues. Germline assignment: CDR1 MNHEY and CDR2 SMNVEV (reference sequence). V lost 6 bases and J lost 2; bases outside the gene matches: 3. The CDR3: CASRPGQQETQYF. The DNA of the CDR3 is TGTGCCAGCAGGCCGGGACAGCAAGAGACCCAGTACTTC.

This clone was observed a single time. The chain uses TRBV25-1 and TRBJ2-1, with 10 nucleotides matching TRBD2. Per germline, CDR1 MGHDK and CDR2 SYGVNS. J lost 6 bases, V lost 2 bases, and 7 bases had no gene match. This CDR3 is 16 amino acids long. The CDR3 DNA sequence: TGTGCCAGCAGTGAAATAAGCGGGAGGGTCTCCAATGAGCAGTTCTTC. Translating it yields CASSEISGRVSNEQFF.

This clone was seen only a few times. The chain has TRBV29-1 and TRBJ2-2, with 11 bases fitting TRBD2. Unmatched junction bases numbered 7, after V lost 5 bases and J lost 5 bases. Germline CDR1 is SQVTM and CDR2 is ANQGSEA. CDR3 length: 15 amino acids. The DNA for the CDR3 is TGCAGCGTTCCCCGACTAGCGGGAAGGACCGGGGAGCTGTTTTTT. It codes for CSVPRLAGRTGELFF.

The gene calls are TRBV29-1 and TRBJ1-1; D possibly corresponds to TRBD1 (6 bases). Trimming stripped 5 bases from V and 7 bases from J, with 11 bases between. There are 11 residues in the CDR3. The V gene's germline CDR1 is SQVTM and CDR2 ANQGSEA. The CDR3 DNA reads as TGCAGCGTTAGGGGGGCGATTGAAGCTTTCTTT. Amino acids: CSVRGAIEAFF. Complete variable domain (other parts from reference TRBV29-1 and TRBJ1-1): SAVISQKPSRDICQRGTSLTIQCQVDSQVTMMFWYRQQPGQSLTLIATANQGSEATYESGFVIDKFPISRPNLTFSTLTVSNMSPEDSSIYLCSVRGAIEAFFGQGTRLTVV.

This clone came up a few times. The rearrangement joins TRBV29-1 to TRBJ2-7; 7 nucleotides line up with TRBD1. V lost 7 bases to trimming and J lost 3 bases; unmatched junction nucleotides: 6. There are 12 residues in the CDR3. Germline CDR1 SQVTM, CDR2 ANQGSEA. The CDR3 DNA reads as TGCAGCGCTACCCGGACAGGCTACGAGCAGTACTTC. It yields the protein CSATRTGYEQYF.

The V call is TRBV7-9, the J call TRBJ2-1, with D possibly being TRBD1 (5 bases). Trimming took 1 base from V and 0 from J, leaving 10 bases between them. Germline V lookup: CDR1 SEHNR, CDR2 FQNEAQ (reference sequence). This CDR3 spans 16 amino acids. The CDR3 sequence: CASSLVGASSYNEQFF. The CDR3 DNA reads TGTGCCAGCAGCTTAGTAGGGGCTAGCTCCTACAATGAGCAGTTCTTC.

This chain joins TRBV10-3 and TRBJ1-6; D is ambiguous. The CDR3 totals 12 residues. CDR1 is ENHRY, CDR2 SYGVKD, per germline. Deletions cut 8 bases from V and 9 bases from J, with 11 bases between. The CDR3, as DNA: TGTGCCATCGGTTCACTGAGTTCACCCCTCCACTTT. This encodes CAIGSLSSPLHF.

The J gene is TRBJ2-5, the V gene TRBV6-6; D is unclear. This CDR3 has 13 amino acids. Germline V gene data show CDR1 as MNHNY and CDR2 as SVGAGI (reference sequence). Trimming left V 0 bases short and J 5 bases short, with 7 bases between. The CDR3 nucleotides read TGTGCCAGCAGTTACTCGAAGGACGAGACCCAGTACTTC. Its protein is CASSYSKDETQYF.

The chain joins TRBV29-1 to TRBJ2-5; the D call may be TRBD1 or TRBD2 (5 bases each). Trimming took 7 bases from V and 4 from J, leaving 13 bases between them. This CDR3 has 12 amino acids. The germline CDR1 and CDR2 sequences are SQVTM and ANQGSEA. Here the CDR3 reads CSEGRAGETQYF. CDR3 DNA: TGCAGCGAGGGCAGGGCGGGAGAGACCCAGTACTTC.

The genes are TRBV30 and TRBJ1-1, with 11 positions matching TRBD1. The CDR3 consists of 14 residues. Germline CDR1 is GTSNPN and CDR2 is SVGIG (reference sequence). The J segment lost 5 bases and the V segment lost 3 bases, leaving 5 bases of the junction unmatched. The CDR3 here is CAWRSGTGGTEAFF. In DNA, the CDR3 is TGTGCCTGGAGGTCCGGGACAGGGGGAACTGAAGCTTTCTTT.

V and J are TRBV15 and TRBJ2-7; 9 bases map to TRBD1. Germline loops: CDR1 LNHNV, CDR2 YYDKDF (reference sequence). V dropped 5 bases and J dropped 4; count of bases not matched to a gene: 6. CDR3 size: 14 residues. CDR3 nucleotide sequence: TGTGCCACCAGCTTGACAGGGGGTGAATACGAGCAGTACTTC. As protein: CATSLTGGEYEQYF.

The rearrangement uses TRBV12-5 and TRBJ2-1, with 8 bases lining up with TRBD2. V lost 8 bases and J lost 5; bases outside the gene matches: 8. Germline CDR1 and CDR2: LGHNT and FRNRAP. The length of the CDR3 is 14 residues. The CDR3 DNA follows: TGTGCTAGTAAGGGACTAGAAAGCCACAATGAGCAGTTCTTC. This encodes CASKGLESHNEQFF.

This clone was recorded a few times. The CDR3 bases are TGTGCCAGCAGCATGGACAGGGCCACCGGGGAGCTGTTTTTT. Amino acids: CASSMDRATGELFF. The V gene is TRBV7-2, the J gene TRBJ2-2; TRBD1 agrees at 8 bases. This CDR3 has 14 residues. V shed 5 bases, J shed 4 bases, and the junction held 3 bases outside the gene matches. Germline values: CDR1 SGHTA, CDR2 FQGNSA.

This clone occurred a few times. The rearrangement joins TRBV4-2 to TRBJ2-1; D unclear. The CDR3 is made up of 12 amino acids. The germline V and J ends were trimmed by 5 bases and 8 bases, with 10 bases remaining between them. From germline, CDR1 is LGHNA and CDR2 YNFKEQ. The CDR3 nucleotides are TGTGCCAGCAGCGCCCTTTTTGATGAGCAGTTCTTC. This encodes CASSALFDEQFF.